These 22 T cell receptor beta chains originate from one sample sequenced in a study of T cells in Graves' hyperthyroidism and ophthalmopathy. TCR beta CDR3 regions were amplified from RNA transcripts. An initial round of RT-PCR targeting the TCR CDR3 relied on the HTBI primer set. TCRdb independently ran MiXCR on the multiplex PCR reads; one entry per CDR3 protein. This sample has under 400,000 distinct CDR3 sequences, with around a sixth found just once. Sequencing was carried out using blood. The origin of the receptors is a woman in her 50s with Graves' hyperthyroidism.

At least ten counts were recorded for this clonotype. The CDR3 loop reads CASSPASSGRQETQYF. The CDR3 nucleotides read TGTGCCAGCAGCCCCGCTAGCAGCGGTAGACAAGAGACCCAGTACTTC. This chain links TRBV3-1 with TRBJ2-5; D perhaps matches TRBD2 (5 bases). The CDR3 extends over 16 amino acids. V lost 4 bases to trimming and J lost 2 bases, with 17 bases between them. The germline gives CDR1 LGHDT, CDR2 YNNKEL (reference sequence).

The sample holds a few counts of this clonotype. CDR3 in DNA: TGTGCCAGCAGTTTACTGGGCAGTGGAAATGAAAAACTGTTTTTT. Translated, it gives CASSLLGSGNEKLFF. The rearrangement joins TRBV27 to TRBJ1-4; D is undetermined. CDR1 MNHEY and CDR2 SMNVEV come from the germline V gene (reference sequence). V lost 2 bases to trimming and J lost 5 bases, with 12 bases between them. This CDR3 has 15 residues.

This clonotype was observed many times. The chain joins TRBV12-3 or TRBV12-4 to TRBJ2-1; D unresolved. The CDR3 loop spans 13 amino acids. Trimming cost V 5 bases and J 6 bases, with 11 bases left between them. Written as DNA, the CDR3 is TGTGCCAGCAGTCCTCCCGGGCCCAATGAGCAGTTCTTC. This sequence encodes CASSPPGPNEQFF.

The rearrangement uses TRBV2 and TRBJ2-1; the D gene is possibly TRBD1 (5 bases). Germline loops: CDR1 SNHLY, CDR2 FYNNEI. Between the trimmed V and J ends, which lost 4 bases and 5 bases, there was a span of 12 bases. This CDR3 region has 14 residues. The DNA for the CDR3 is TGTGCCAGCAGTGTGGGGCAGGGCAACAATGAGCAGTTCTTC. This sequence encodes CASSVGQGNNEQFF.

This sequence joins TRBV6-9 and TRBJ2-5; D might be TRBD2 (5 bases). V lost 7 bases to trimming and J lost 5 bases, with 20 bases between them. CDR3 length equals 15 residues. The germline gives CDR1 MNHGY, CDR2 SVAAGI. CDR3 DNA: TGTGCCAGCACCCGGCGCGCTGAGGGTACGGAGACCCAGTACTTC. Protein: CASTRRAEGTETQYF.

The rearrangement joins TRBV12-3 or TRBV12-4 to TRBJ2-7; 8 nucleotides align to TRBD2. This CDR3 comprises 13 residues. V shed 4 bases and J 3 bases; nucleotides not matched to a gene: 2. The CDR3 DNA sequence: TGTGCCAGCAGTTCAACTAGCGGCTACGAGCAGTACTTC. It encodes CASSSTSGYEQYF.

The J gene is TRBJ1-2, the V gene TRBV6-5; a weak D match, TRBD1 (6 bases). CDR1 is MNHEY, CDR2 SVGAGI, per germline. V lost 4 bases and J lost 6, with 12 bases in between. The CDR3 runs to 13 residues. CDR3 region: CASSFTGSNGYTF. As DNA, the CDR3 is TGTGCCAGCAGTTTTACAGGGTCGAATGGCTACACCTTC.

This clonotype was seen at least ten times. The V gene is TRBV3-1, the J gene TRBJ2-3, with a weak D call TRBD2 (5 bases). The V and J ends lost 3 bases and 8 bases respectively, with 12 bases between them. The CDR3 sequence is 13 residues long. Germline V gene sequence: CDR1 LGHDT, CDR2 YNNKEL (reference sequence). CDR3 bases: TGTGCCAGCAGCCACGATGCGGCGGGTACGCAGTATTTT. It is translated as CASSHDAAGTQYF.

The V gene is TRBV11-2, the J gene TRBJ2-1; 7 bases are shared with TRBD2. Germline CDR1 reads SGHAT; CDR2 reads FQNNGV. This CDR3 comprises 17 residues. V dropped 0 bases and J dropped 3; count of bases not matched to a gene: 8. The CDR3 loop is CASSLDGSGDYYNEQFF. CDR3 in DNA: TGTGCCAGCAGCTTAGACGGGAGTGGGGACTACTACAATGAGCAGTTCTTC.

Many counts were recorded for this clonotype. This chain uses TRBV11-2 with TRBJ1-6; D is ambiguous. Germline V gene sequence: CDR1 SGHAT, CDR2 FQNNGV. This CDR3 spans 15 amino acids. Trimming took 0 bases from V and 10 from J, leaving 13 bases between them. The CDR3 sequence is CASSLEFGTGSPLHF. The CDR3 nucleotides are TGTGCCAGCAGCTTAGAGTTCGGAACGGGATCACCCCTCCACTTT.

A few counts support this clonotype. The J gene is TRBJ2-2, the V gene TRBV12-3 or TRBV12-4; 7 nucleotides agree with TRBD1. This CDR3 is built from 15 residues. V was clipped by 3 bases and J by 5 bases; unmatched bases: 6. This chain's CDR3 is CASSFLGQATGELFF. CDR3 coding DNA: TGTGCCAGCAGTTTTCTAGGACAGGCAACCGGGGAGCTGTTTTTT.

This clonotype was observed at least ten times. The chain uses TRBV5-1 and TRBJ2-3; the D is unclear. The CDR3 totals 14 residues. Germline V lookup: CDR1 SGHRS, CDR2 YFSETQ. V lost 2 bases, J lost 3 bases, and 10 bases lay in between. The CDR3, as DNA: TGCGCCAGCAGCTTCGACCGACAAACAGATACGCAGTATTTT. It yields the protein CASSFDRQTDTQYF.

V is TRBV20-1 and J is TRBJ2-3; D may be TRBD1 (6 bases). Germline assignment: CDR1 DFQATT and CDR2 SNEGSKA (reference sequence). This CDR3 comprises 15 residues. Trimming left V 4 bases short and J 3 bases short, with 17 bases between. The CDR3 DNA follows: TGCAGTGCTACCCCCCTGGACAGCTCTACAGATACGCAGTATTTT. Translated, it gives CSATPLDSSTDTQYF.

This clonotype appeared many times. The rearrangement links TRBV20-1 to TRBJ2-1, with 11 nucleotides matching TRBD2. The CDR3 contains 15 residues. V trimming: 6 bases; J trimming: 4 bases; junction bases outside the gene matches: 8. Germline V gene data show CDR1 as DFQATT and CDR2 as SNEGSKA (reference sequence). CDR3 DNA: TGCAGTGCGAATAGCGGGAGGGGGTCTTACAATGAGCAGTTCTTC. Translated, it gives CSANSGRGSYNEQFF.

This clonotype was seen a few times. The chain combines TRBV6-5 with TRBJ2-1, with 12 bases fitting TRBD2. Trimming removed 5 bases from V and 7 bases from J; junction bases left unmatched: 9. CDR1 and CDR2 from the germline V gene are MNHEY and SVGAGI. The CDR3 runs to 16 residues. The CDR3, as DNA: TGTGCCAGCAGTCACCCGACTAGCGGGAGTAAAAATGAGCAGTTCTTC. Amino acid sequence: CASSHPTSGSKNEQFF.

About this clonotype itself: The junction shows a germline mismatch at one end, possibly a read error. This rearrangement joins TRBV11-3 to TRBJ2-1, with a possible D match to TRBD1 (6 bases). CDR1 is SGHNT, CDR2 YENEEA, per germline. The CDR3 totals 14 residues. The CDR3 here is CVSTGTRSYNEQFF. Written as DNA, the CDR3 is TGTGTCAGCACCGGGACACGCTCCTACAATGAGCAGTTCTTC.

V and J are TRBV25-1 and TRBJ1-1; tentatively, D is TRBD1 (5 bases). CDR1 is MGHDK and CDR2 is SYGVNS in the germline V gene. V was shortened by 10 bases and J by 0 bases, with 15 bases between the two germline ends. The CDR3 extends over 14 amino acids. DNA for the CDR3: TGTGCCATCCCCGGGACGGACGTGAACACTGAAGCTTTCTTT. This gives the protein CAIPGTDVNTEAFF.

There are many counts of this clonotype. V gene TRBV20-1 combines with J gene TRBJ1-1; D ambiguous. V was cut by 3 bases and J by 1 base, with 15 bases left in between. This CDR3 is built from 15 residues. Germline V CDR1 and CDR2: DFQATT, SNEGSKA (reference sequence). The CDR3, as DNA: TGCAGTGCTAGCAACGGAAACCCCCCGAACACTGAAGCTTTCTTT. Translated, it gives CSASNGNPPNTEAFF.

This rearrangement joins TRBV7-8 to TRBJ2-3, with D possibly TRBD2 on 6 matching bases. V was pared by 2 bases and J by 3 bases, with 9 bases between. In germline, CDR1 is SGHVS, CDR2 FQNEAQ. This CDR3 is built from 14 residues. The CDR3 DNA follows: TGTGCCAGCAGCTTAAGCGGGTTAACAGATACGCAGTATTTT. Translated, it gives CASSLSGLTDTQYF.

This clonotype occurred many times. In DNA, the CDR3 is TGTGCCAGCACAGGGAACAATGAGCAGTTCTTC. It is translated as CASTGNNEQFF. The V call is TRBV2, the J call TRBJ2-1; D possibly corresponds to TRBD1 (5 bases). Looked up from germline, CDR1 is SNHLY and CDR2 is FYNNEI. With 7 bases removed from V and 5 bases from J, the gap between germline ends came to 6 bases. This CDR3 is built from 11 residues.

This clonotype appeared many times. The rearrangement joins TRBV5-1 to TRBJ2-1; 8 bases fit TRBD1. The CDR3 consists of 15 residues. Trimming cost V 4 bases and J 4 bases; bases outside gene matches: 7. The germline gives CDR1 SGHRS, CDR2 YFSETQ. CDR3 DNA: TGCGCCAGCAGCCACGGACAGGGCCCTTACAATGAGCAGTTCTTC. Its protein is CASSHGQGPYNEQFF. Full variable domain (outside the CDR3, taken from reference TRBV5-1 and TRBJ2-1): KAGVTQTPRYLIKTRGQQVTLSCSPISGHRSVSWYQQTPGQGLQFLFEYFSETQRNKGNFPGRFSGRQFSNSRSEMNVSTLELGDSALYLCASSHGQGPYNEQFFGPGTRLTVL.

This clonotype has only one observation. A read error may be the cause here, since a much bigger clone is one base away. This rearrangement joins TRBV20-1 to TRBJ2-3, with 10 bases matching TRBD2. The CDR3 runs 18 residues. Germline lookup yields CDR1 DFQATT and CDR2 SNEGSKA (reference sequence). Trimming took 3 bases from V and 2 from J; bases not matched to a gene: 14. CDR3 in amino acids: CSASNPYRLAGATDTQYF. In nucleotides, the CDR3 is TGCAGTGCTAGTAACCCCTATAGGCTAGCGGGGGCCACAGATACGCAGTATTTT.